These 3 T cell receptor beta chains originate from one sample sequenced in a study of control samples from healthy donors and cancer patients. Produced via immunoSEQ multiplex PCR; TCRdb's table is partial and in-frame only. The table includes 70,000 or so clones, 85% to 95% detected once. Specimen: blood. Every receptor here comes from a woman in her forties in good health.

This clone is a singleton in its sample. This chain links TRBV7-3 with TRBJ2-7; TRBD2 agrees at 8 bases. The CDR3 is 15 residues long. CDR1 and CDR2 from the germline V gene are SGHTA and FQGTGA. V trimming: 2 bases; J trimming: 7 bases; junction bases outside the gene matches: 10. CDR3 nucleotide sequence: TGTGCCAGCAGCTTAGCGGGGGGCGCGAATGGGGAGCAGTACTTC. Protein: CASSLAGGANGEQYF.

The chain has TRBV2 and TRBJ2-7, with D unresolved. Germline V CDR1 and CDR2: SNHLY, FYNNEI. The CDR3 runs to 12 residues. Trimming took 4 bases from V and 5 from J, leaving 9 bases between them. Written as DNA, the CDR3 is TGTGCCAGCAGTGGGCTCCCAGACGAGCAGTACTTC. Residues: CASSGLPDEQYF.

This clone was found once. J is TRBJ2-1 and V is TRBV3-1 (or the pseudogene TRBV3-2); a possible D gene is TRBD1 (6 bases). V was cut by 8 bases and J by 4 bases, with 6 bases left in between. The germline gives CDR1 LGHDT, CDR2 YNNKEL (reference sequence). The CDR3 extends over 11 amino acids. The CDR3, as DNA: TGTGCCAGCGGACAGTACAATGAGCAGTTCTTC. Protein product: CASGQYNEQFF.